The clone carrying this T cell receptor beta chain occurred a few times. This sample stems from a study of blood T cells in healthy people across ages. Sample-barcoded 5' priming and a J-beta primer mix drove a second PCR of roughly 7 to 11 cycles. TCRdb independently ran MiXCR on the 5' RACE reads; one entry per CDR3 protein. Among hundreds of thousands of distinct CDR3 sequences listed, under 70% were seen once. Germline CDR1 is LGHNA and CDR2 is YNFKEQ. The V gene lost 0 bases and the J gene lost 2 bases, with 20 bases spanning the gap. This CDR3 region has 19 residues. Material for sequencing was blood. This TCR derives from a man aged 55 to 69 in good health. This sequence joins TRBV4-2 and TRBJ2-1; D not certain. DNA of the CDR3: TGTGCCAGCAGCCAAGATAGGCCCTCTTGGCGAGGCACCTACAATGAGCAGTTCTTC. Its protein product is CASSQDRPSWRGTYNEQFF.